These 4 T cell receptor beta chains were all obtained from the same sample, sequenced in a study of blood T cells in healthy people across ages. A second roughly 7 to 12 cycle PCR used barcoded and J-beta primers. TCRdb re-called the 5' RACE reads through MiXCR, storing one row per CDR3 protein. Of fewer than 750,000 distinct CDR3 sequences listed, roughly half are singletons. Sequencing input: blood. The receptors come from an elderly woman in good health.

Here the CDR3 reads CSAMRGAQYF. The CDR3 region has the DNA TGCAGTGCCATGAGGGGAGCCCAGTACTTC. The chain combines TRBV20-1 with TRBJ2-7; D assignment may be TRBD1 or TRBD2 (5 bases each). This CDR3 comprises 10 residues. CDR1 is DFQATT, CDR2 SNEGSKA, per germline (reference sequence). Between the trimmed V and J ends, which lost 6 bases and 10 bases, there was a span of 13 bases.

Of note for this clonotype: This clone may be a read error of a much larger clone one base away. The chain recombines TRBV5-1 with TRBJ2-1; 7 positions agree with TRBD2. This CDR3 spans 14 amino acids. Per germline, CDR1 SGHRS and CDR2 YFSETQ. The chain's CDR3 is CASNLVTAGDEQFF. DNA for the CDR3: TGCGCCAGCAACTTGGTTACGGCGGGGGATGAGCAGTTCTTC. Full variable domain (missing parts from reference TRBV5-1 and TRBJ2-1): KAGVTQTPRYLIKTRGQQVTLSCSPISGHRSVSWYQQTPGQGLQFLFEYFSETQRNKGNFPGRFSGRQFSNSRSEMNVSTLELGDSALYLCASNLVTAGDEQFFGPGTRLTVL.

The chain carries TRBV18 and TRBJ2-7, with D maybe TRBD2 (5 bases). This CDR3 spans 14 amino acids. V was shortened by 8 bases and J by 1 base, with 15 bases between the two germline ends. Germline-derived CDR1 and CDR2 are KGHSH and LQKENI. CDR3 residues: CASPSSHSSYEQYF. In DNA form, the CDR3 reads TGTGCCAGCCCCTCTAGCCATTCTTCCTACGAGCAGTACTTC.

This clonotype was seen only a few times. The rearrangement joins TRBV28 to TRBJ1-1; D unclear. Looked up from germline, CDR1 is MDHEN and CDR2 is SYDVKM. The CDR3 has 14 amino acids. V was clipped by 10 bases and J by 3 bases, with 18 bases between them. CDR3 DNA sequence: TGTGCCACCACCGCGGGAGGTATGGACACTGAAGCTTTCTTT. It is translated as CATTAGGMDTEAFF.